Following are 10 T cell receptor beta chains from one sample sequenced in a study of identical twins. TCRdb re-called the 5' RACE reads through MiXCR, storing one row per CDR3 protein. The data contain under 900,000 distinct CDR3 sequences, approximately 13% of them singletons. This same sample was also part of a study on yellow fever vaccine responses in identical twins.

The sample was PBMCs. Receptors were obtained from a woman aged 18-30 years in good health.

Many counts were recorded for this clonotype. The CDR3 sequence is CASSFPLSGELFF. Here the CDR3 DNA reads TGCGCCAGCAGCTTTCCCCTTTCCGGGGAGCTGTTTTTT. The chain employs TRBV5-1 and TRBJ2-2; unclear D gene. The CDR3 consists of 13 residues. V lost 2 bases, J lost 6 bases, and 8 bases lay in between. Germline assignment: CDR1 SGHRS and CDR2 YFSETQ.

The sample holds a few counts of this clonotype. V is TRBV6-1 and J is TRBJ2-7, with 7 bases that match TRBD1. This CDR3 is 15 amino acids long. Germline CDR1 MNHNS, CDR2 SASEGT. The trim removed 3 bases at V and 5 bases at J, leaving 10 bases unmatched. In DNA form, the CDR3 reads TGTGCCAGCAGTGACGCCGGGACAGTTATCAACGAGCAGTACTTC. Its protein is CASSDAGTVINEQYF.

This clonotype was recorded a few times. The J gene is TRBJ2-1, the V gene TRBV7-9; TRBD2 might be the D (6 bases). Trimming pared 1 base from V and 4 bases from J, leaving 11 bases between. This CDR3 contains 15 residues. From germline, CDR1 is SEHNR and CDR2 FQNEAQ (reference sequence). Here the CDR3 DNA reads TGTGCCAGCAGCTTAGATGGCGGGGTATACAATGAGCAGTTCTTC. It yields the protein CASSLDGGVYNEQFF.

This clonotype was seen only a few times. The chain employs TRBV18 and TRBJ2-1; 8 positions match TRBD1. The CDR3 is 17 residues long. Germline CDR1 KGHSH, CDR2 LQKENI. The J segment lost 1 base and the V segment lost 1 base, leaving 6 bases of the junction unmatched. The CDR3 sequence: CASSPRSQGASYNEQFF. CDR3 nucleotides: TGTGCCAGCTCACCACGATCCCAGGGGGCATCCTACAATGAGCAGTTCTTC.

This clonotype was counted between two and nine times. The rearrangement uses TRBV6-1 and TRBJ1-4, with 7 bases fitting TRBD1. V was pared by 6 bases and J by 8 bases, with 9 bases of the junction left unmatched. The CDR3 loop spans 14 amino acids. Germline assignment: CDR1 MNHNS and CDR2 SASEGT. As DNA, the CDR3 is TGTGCCAGCAGCCGGGGACAGAGTAGCGAAAAACTGTTTTTT. This encodes CASSRGQSSEKLFF.

This clonotype turned up a few times. DNA for the CDR3: TGCAGTGCTACATTAGAGGGACTAGCGGTGAACACCGGGGAGCTGTTTTTT. Translation gives CSATLEGLAVNTGELFF. This sequence joins TRBV20-1 and TRBJ2-2; 11 nucleotides align to TRBD2. Losses at the gene ends were 4 bases for V and 1 base for J; bases not matched to a gene: 8. The germline V gene encodes CDR1 DFQATT and CDR2 SNEGSKA (reference sequence). There are 17 residues in the CDR3.

V usage is TRBV7-9 and J usage is TRBJ1-4, with a possible D match to TRBD1 (6 bases). Per the germline V gene, CDR1 is SEHNR and CDR2 is FQNEAQ (reference sequence). Trimming shortened V by 3 bases and J by 7 bases, and 18 bases separated the two germline ends. The length of the CDR3 is 16 residues. CDR3 residues: CASSFQMGARGEKLFF. Written as DNA, the CDR3 is TGTGCCAGCAGCTTCCAGATGGGGGCAAGGGGTGAAAAACTGTTTTTT.

This clonotype was counted between two and nine times. V and J are TRBV24-1 and TRBJ2-5; 7 bases are shared with TRBD1. CDR3 length: 16 residues. V was clipped by 4 bases and J by 1 base; unmatched bases: 8. Germline-derived CDR1 and CDR2 are KGHDR and SFDVKD. CDR3 sequence reads: CATSDPRGNLQETQYF. The DNA of the CDR3 is TGTGCCACCAGTGACCCCAGGGGGAACCTCCAAGAGACCCAGTACTTC.

The sample holds a few counts of this clonotype. This chain joins TRBV12-3 or TRBV12-4 and TRBJ1-2; D ambiguous. V was cut by 1 base and J by 7 bases, with 7 bases left in between. The CDR3 sequence is 12 residues long. The CDR3 loop reads CASSLVTGGYTF. The CDR3 bases are TGTGCCAGCAGTTTAGTTACCGGTGGCTACACCTTC.

This chain joins TRBV2 and TRBJ2-1; possible D gene TRBD1, 6 bases. CDR1 is SNHLY, CDR2 FYNNEI, per germline. This CDR3 comprises 15 residues. Trimming removed 6 bases from V and 4 bases from J, with 16 bases in between. CDR3 DNA sequence: TGTGCCAGCAGACCAATTAGGACAGCGTACAATGAGCAGTTCTTC. Translation: CASRPIRTAYNEQFF.